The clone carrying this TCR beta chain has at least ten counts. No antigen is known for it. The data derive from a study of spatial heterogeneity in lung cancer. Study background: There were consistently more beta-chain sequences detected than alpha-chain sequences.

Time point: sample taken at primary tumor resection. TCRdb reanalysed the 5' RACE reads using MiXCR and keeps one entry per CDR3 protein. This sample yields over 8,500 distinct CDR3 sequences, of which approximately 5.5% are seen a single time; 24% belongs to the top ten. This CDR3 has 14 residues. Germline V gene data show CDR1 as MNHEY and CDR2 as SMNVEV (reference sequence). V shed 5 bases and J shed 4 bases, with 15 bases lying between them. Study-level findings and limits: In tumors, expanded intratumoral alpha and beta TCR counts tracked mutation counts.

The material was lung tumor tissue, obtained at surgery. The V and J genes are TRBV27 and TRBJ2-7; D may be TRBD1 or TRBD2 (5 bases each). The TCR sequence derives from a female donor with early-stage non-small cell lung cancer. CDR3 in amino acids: CASSLGGSLYEQYF. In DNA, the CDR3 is TGTGCCAGCAGTCTTGGGGGATCCCTATACGAGCAGTACTTC.